The present TCR beta chain was sequenced within a study of blood T cell repertoires in COVID-19. Study-wide background: T cells, B-cell-depleted T cells, or PBMCs supplied cDNA or gDNA.

Produced via immunoSEQ multiplex PCR; TCRdb's table is partial and in-frame only. The table shows just under 70,000 clones, with approximately 90% occurring only once. Between the trimmed V and J ends, which lost 1 base and 3 bases, there was a span of 8 bases. The CDR3 contains 13 residues. The germline V gene encodes CDR1 SGHKS and CDR2 YYEKEE (reference sequence). The V call is TRBV5-5, the J call TRBJ2-7; D may be TRBD2 (5 bases). Sequenced sample: peripheral blood. The receptor was isolated from a man aged 30 to 39 with acute or convalescent COVID-19. In DNA, the CDR3 is TGTGCCAGCAGCTTGACGGGGTACTACGAGCAGTACTTC. Encoded protein: CASSLTGYYEQYF.